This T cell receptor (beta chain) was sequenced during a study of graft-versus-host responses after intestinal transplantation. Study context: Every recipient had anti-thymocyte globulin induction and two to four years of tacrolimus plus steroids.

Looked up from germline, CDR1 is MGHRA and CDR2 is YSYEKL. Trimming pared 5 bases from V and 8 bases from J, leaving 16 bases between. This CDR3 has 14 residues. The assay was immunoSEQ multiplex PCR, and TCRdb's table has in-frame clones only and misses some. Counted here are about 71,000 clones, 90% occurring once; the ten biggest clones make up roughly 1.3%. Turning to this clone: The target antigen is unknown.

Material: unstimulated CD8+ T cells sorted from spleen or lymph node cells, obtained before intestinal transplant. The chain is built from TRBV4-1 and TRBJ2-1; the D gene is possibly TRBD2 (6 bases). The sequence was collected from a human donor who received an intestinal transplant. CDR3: CASSDRDSLDEQFF. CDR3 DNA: TGCGCCAGCAGCGACCGGGACTCCCTCGATGAGCAGTTCTTC.